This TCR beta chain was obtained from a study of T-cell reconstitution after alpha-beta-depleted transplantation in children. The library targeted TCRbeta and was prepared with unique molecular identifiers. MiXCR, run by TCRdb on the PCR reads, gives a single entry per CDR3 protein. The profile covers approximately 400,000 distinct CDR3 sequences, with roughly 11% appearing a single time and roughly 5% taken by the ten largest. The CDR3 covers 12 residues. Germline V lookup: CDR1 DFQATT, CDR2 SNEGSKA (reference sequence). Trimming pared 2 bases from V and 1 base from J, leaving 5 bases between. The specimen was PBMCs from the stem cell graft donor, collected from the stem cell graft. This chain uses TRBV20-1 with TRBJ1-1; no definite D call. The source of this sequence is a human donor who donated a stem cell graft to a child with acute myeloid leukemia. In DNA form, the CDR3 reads TGCAGTGCTAGATCCGGGAACACTGAAGCTTTCTTT. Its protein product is CSARSGNTEAFF.